A selection of T cell receptor beta chains follows, all from one sample in a study of T cells after yellow fever vaccination. TCRdb reanalysed the 5' RACE reads using MiXCR and keeps one entry per CDR3 protein. The data contain 350,000 to 450,000 distinct CDR3 sequences, about 17% of them seen just once; the ten biggest clones take up roughly a sixth. The sample was PBMCs, taken before the yellow fever booster vaccination. Receptors originate from a man between 18 and 35 years old who received the YFV17D yellow fever vaccine. CDR3s include the opening cysteine and the closing phenylalanine or tryptophan. D genes are given only for firm matches. Part of the rows lack a size; the others show once, few, many or a class for expanded clones.

TRBJ2-7 | many | . | TRBV7-2 | TGTGCCAGCAGCATCTCGGGCTACGAGCAGTACTTC | CASSISGYEQYF
TRBJ2-7 | . | . | TRBV9 | TGTGCCAGCAGCTCACCGTATGGGTACGAGCAGTACTTC | CASSSPYGYEQYF
TRBJ1-2 | . | . | TRBV7-2 | TGTGCCAGCAGCTTACTACGGTCTGCAGGCTACACCTTC | CASSLLRSAGYTF
TRBJ1-5 | few | . | TRBV4-3 | TGCGCCAGCAGCCAAGGGGTCGGGGAAAATCAGCCCCAGCATTTT | CASSQGVGENQPQHF
TRBJ2-3 | . | TRBD2 | TRBV7-9 | TGTGCCAGCGAAGCGGGAGGGACAGATACGCAGTATTTT | CASEAGGTDTQYF
TRBJ1-5 | few | . | TRBV12-5 | TGTGCTAGTGGTGGGGCAGGAAGCAATCAGCCCCAGCATTTT | CASGGAGSNQPQHF
TRBJ2-1 | few | . | TRBV7-2 | TGTGCCAGCAGCTGGGGACTCCAGATGAATGAGCAGTTCTTC | CASSWGLQMNEQFF
TRBJ1-4 | . | TRBD1 | TRBV20-1 | TGCAGTGCTAGAGTACAGGGGTCCAATGAAAAACTGTTTTTT | CSARVQGSNEKLFF
TRBJ1-2 | . | . | TRBV6-5 | TGTGCCAGTCTCCCTGGGCGGGGAAACTATGGCTACACCTTC | CASLPGRGNYGYTF
TRBJ2-3 | few | TRBD1 | TRBV24-1 | TGTGCCACCAGTGACCGCGACAGGGGGAGAGCAGATACGCAGTATTTT | CATSDRDRGRADTQYF
TRBJ2-3 | few | TRBD2 | TRBV10-2 | TGCGCCAGCAGTGAGCCGAGACTAGCGGGGCTAAGCACAGATACGCAGTATTTT | CASSEPRLAGLSTDTQYF
TRBJ2-1 | few | . | TRBV12-3/TRBV12-4 | TGTGTCAGCAGTTTATTGGGGCCATTCAATGAGCAGTTCTTC | CVSSLLGPFNEQFF
TRBJ2-7 | . | TRBD1 | TRBV6-5 | TGTGCCAGCAGTTACTCGACAGGGAGTCCCTACGAGCAGTACTTC | CASSYSTGSPYEQYF
TRBJ2-5 | . | TRBD2 | TRBV7-9 | TGTGCCAGCAGCGCCGGACTAGCGGGGCGCCAAGAGACCCAGTACTTC | CASSAGLAGRQETQYF
TRBJ2-5 | . | . | TRBV7-9 | TGTGCCAGCAGCTTTTCCATATCCCAAGAGACCCAGTACTTC | CASSFSISQETQYF
TRBJ2-5 | . | . | TRBV5-1 | TGCGCCAGCAGCTTGGCAGTATGGGAGACCCAGTACTTC | CASSLAVWETQYF
TRBJ1-2 | . | . | TRBV5-1 | TGCGCCAGCAGCTTCTCCGACGGTTATGGCTACACCTTC | CASSFSDGYGYTF